These 28 T cell receptor beta chains originate from one sample sequenced in a study of early T cells in non-severe SARS-CoV-2 infection. Each CDR3 protein gets one entry after TCRdb re-called the 5' RACE reads with MiXCR. The repertoire consists of fewer than 65,000 distinct CDR3 sequences, with about a tenth occurring once and the leading ten covering less than 25%. The sequenced sample consisted of whole blood. The receptors originated from an adult who was a healthcare worker with PCR-confirmed SARS-CoV-2 infection or an uninfected control (not recorded which).

J is TRBJ1-4 and V is TRBV7-9; unclear D gene. Trimming stripped 5 bases from V and 2 bases from J, with 12 bases between. The V gene's germline CDR1 is SEHNR and CDR2 FQNEAQ (reference sequence). This CDR3 has 15 residues. The CDR3 DNA follows: TGTGCCAGCAGCCCCAGTGGGAGGACTAATGAAAAACTGTTTTTT. Translating gives CASSPSGRTNEKLFF.

This chain uses TRBV20-1 with TRBJ2-3; 9 bases agree with TRBD2. V lost 3 bases and J lost 4; bases outside the gene matches: 8. The CDR3 spans 15 residues. The germline V gene has CDR1 DFQATT and CDR2 SNEGSKA (reference sequence). Here the CDR3 DNA reads TGCAGTGCTAGTACTCTAGCGGGGCTCCCAGATACGCAGTATTTT. Translating it yields CSASTLAGLPDTQYF.

The rearrangement uses TRBV6-5 and TRBJ2-2; D is undetermined. CDR3 length: 15 amino acids. From germline, CDR1 is MNHEY and CDR2 SVGAGI. The V and J ends lost 2 bases and 6 bases respectively, with 13 bases between them. For the CDR3, the DNA is TGTGCCAGCAGTTACGCTAAGCAGGTGGCCGGGGAGCTGTTTTTT. Translation gives CASSYAKQVAGELFF.

The gene calls are TRBV3-1 and TRBJ2-7; possibly TRBD1 for D (6 bases). CDR3 size: 13 residues. V dropped 6 bases and J dropped 6 bases, with 15 bases sitting between them. Germline CDR1 LGHDT, CDR2 YNNKEL (reference sequence). The CDR3 nucleotides are TGTGCCAGCAGTAATTCCGGGACATCCGAGCAGTACTTC. This sequence encodes CASSNSGTSEQYF.

The chain has TRBV19 and TRBJ1-5, with D maybe TRBD1 (5 bases). From germline, CDR1 is LNHDA and CDR2 SQIVND (reference sequence). Trimming took 5 bases from V and 6 from J, leaving 23 bases between them. The CDR3 length is 17 residues. CDR3 residues: CASSGSGGTGKSQPQHF. CDR3 coding DNA: TGTGCCAGTAGTGGTTCGGGTGGAACAGGAAAGTCTCAGCCCCAGCATTTT.

In its sample, this clonotype was seen many times. The rearrangement uses TRBV4-1 and TRBJ2-7; tentatively, D is TRBD2 (6 bases). Deletions cut 0 bases from V and 3 bases from J, with 12 bases between. Germline V gene sequence: CDR1 MGHRA, CDR2 YSYEKL. CDR3 length: 15 residues. The CDR3 DNA reads TGCGCCAGCAGCCAAGATCCGGGACTGGTCTACGAGCAGTACTTC. This sequence encodes CASSQDPGLVYEQYF.

The rearrangement links TRBV12-3 or TRBV12-4 to TRBJ2-1, with a tentative D call TRBD1 (5 bases). This CDR3 is built from 12 residues. V was clipped by 3 bases and J by 12 bases, with 12 bases between them. The CDR3 region has the DNA TGTGCCAGCAGTTTCGGGCCACAGGTGCAGTTCTTC. Translated: CASSFGPQVQFF.

This clonotype has just a few counts. This chain links TRBV6-2 or TRBV6-3 with TRBJ1-2; perhaps TRBD1 as D (6 bases). Trimming cost V 2 bases and J 8 bases, with 12 bases left between them. The CDR3 is 13 amino acids. Germline assignment: CDR1 MNHEY and CDR2 SVGEGT. The chain's CDR3 is CASSYGRGSGYTF. The CDR3, as DNA: TGTGCCAGCAGTTACGGCAGGGGTTCCGGCTACACCTTC.

This clonotype has only a few counts. The rearrangement joins TRBV5-1 to TRBJ2-7; 9 nucleotides align to TRBD1. Germline V CDR1 and CDR2: SGHRS, YFSETQ. The CDR3 loop spans 13 amino acids. The V segment lost 3 bases and the J segment 6 bases; nucleotides outside the gene matches: 4. The CDR3 DNA sequence: TGCGCCAGCAGCTGGGACAGGGTAAGCGAGCAGTACTTC. Residues: CASSWDRVSEQYF.

This sequence joins TRBV20-1 and TRBJ2-7; D remains unclear. Germline CDR1 is DFQATT and CDR2 is SNEGSKA (reference sequence). Trimming cost V 5 bases and J 4 bases, with 21 bases left between them. The CDR3 totals 15 residues. CDR3 region: CSASAIGLYTYEQYF. In DNA form, the CDR3 reads TGCAGTGCTTCTGCTATAGGCCTTTATACTTACGAGCAGTACTTC.

In this sample, this clonotype turned up many times. The rearrangement joins TRBV7-3 to TRBJ2-5; the match to TRBD2 covers 11 bases. The V gene end was trimmed by 5 bases and the J gene end by 4 bases; junction bases not matched to a gene: 6. The CDR3 is made up of 15 amino acids. The germline CDR1 and CDR2 sequences are SGHTA and FQGTGA. The CDR3 is CASSQSGLAGETQYF. The CDR3, as DNA: TGTGCCAGCAGCCAATCAGGACTAGCGGGAGAGACCCAGTACTTC.

This clonotype was seen at least ten times. This sequence joins TRBV3-1 and TRBJ1-6, with 10 bases identical to TRBD1. Germline CDR1 and CDR2: LGHDT and YNNKEL (reference sequence). The V gene end was trimmed by 3 bases and the J gene end by 6 bases; junction bases not matched to a gene: 2. The CDR3 has 15 amino acids. CDR3 in amino acids: CASSQGTGVNSPLHF. CDR3 nucleotide sequence: TGTGCCAGCAGCCAGGGGACAGGGGTTAATTCACCCCTCCACTTT.

The V call is TRBV18, the J call TRBJ2-7, with a possible D match to TRBD1 (6 bases). Per the germline V gene, CDR1 is KGHSH and CDR2 is LQKENI. CDR3 length: 14 amino acids. Deletions cut 1 base from V and 2 bases from J, with 9 bases between. The CDR3 DNA follows: TGTGCCAGCTCACCACTTCAGGGGACCTACGAGCAGTACTTC. Translated, it gives CASSPLQGTYEQYF.

The gene calls are TRBV7-9 and TRBJ2-2; no clear D gene. This CDR3 is 14 amino acids long. The ends were cut back, 1 base at V and 5 bases at J, with 8 bases in the middle. Per the germline V gene, CDR1 is SEHNR and CDR2 is FQNEAQ (reference sequence). The CDR3 DNA is TGTGCCAGCAGCTTAGGAGTTGCGACCGGGGAGCTGTTTTTT. It translates to CASSLGVATGELFF.

The chain recombines TRBV12-3 or TRBV12-4 with TRBJ1-6; 10 bases fit TRBD1. V shed 6 bases, J shed 7 bases, and the junction held 3 bases outside the gene matches. The CDR3 is 14 amino acids. CDR3 in DNA: TGTGCCAGCAGGCCGGGACAGGGGAATTCACCCCTCCACTTT. Protein sequence: CASRPGQGNSPLHF.

This clonotype was counted many times. The chain links TRBV27 to TRBJ2-1; D is uncertain. The CDR3 has 15 amino acids. Germline values: CDR1 MNHEY, CDR2 SMNVEV (reference sequence). Trimming cost V 6 bases and J 2 bases, with 14 bases left between them. CDR3 sequence reads: CASSQTPLPYNEQFF. Written as DNA, the CDR3 is TGTGCCAGCAGCCAGACACCCTTGCCCTACAATGAGCAGTTCTTC.

The J gene is TRBJ2-1, the V gene TRBV5-4; 8 nucleotides line up with TRBD2. CDR3 size: 13 residues. Germline CDR1 is SGHNT and CDR2 is YYREEE (reference sequence). The ends lost 5 bases at V and 6 bases at J; junction bases unmatched: 4. CDR3 sequence reads: CASSSGLANEQFF. The CDR3 DNA sequence: TGTGCCAGCAGTTCTGGACTAGCCAATGAGCAGTTCTTC.

This clonotype was seen a few times. The chain carries TRBV6-6 and TRBJ1-5; tentatively, D is TRBD1 (6 bases). The CDR3 contains 13 residues. Trimming cost V 7 bases and J 2 bases, with 9 bases left between them. The germline CDR1 and CDR2 sequences are MNHNY and SVGAGI (reference sequence). CDR3 sequence reads: CASTRTGNQPQHF. CDR3 DNA: TGTGCCAGCACCCGGACAGGCAATCAGCCCCAGCATTTT.

This clonotype was detected only a few times. The chain recombines TRBV29-1 with TRBJ1-6; D is uncertain. The length of the CDR3 is 12 residues. Germline V gene sequence: CDR1 SQVTM, CDR2 ANQGSEA. V lost 6 bases and J lost 8, with 11 bases in between. The CDR3 sequence: CSVGERDSPLHF. The CDR3 DNA is TGCAGCGTCGGAGAGAGAGATTCACCCCTCCACTTT. Supplemented by reference TRBV29-1 and TRBJ1-6, the full variable domain reads SAVISQKPSRDICQRGTSLTIQCQVDSQVTMMFWYRQQPGQSLTLIATANQGSEATYESGFVIDKFPISRPNLTFSTLTVSNMSPEDSSIYLCSVGERDSPLHFGNGTRLTVT.

This clonotype was seen only a few times. V is TRBV20-1 and J is TRBJ2-5, with TRBD2 identical over 10 bases. CDR3 length equals 15 residues. V gave up 4 bases and J gave up 2 bases; unmatched junction bases: 7. Germline CDR1 DFQATT, CDR2 SNEGSKA (reference sequence). CDR3 in DNA: TGCAGTGCTACAGCTAGCGGGGGTGTTCAAGAGACCCAGTACTTC. Its protein product is CSATASGGVQETQYF.

The V gene is TRBV6-1, the J gene TRBJ1-4; D may be TRBD1 (5 bases). The germline V gene encodes CDR1 MNHNS and CDR2 SASEGT. Trimming took off 8 bases at V and 8 bases at J, with 15 bases between the two ends. The CDR3 totals 13 residues. The CDR3 spells CASDPGFEEKLFF. Written as DNA, the CDR3 is TGTGCCAGCGATCCAGGGTTTGAGGAAAAACTGTTTTTT.

This clonotype was detected a few times. The chain links TRBV29-1 to TRBJ1-1; TRBD1 is a possible D gene (5 bases). The V and J ends lost 2 bases and 0 bases respectively, with 7 bases between them. The germline gives CDR1 SQVTM, CDR2 ANQGSEA. CDR3 length: 13 amino acids. DNA for the CDR3: TGCAGCGTTGAATTGGGGCTGAACACTGAAGCTTTCTTT. Its translation: CSVELGLNTEAFF.

This chain joins TRBV29-1 and TRBJ2-3; D ambiguous. This CDR3 contains 12 residues. Trimming pared 8 bases from V and 4 bases from J, leaving 13 bases between. The V gene's germline CDR1 is SQVTM and CDR2 ANQGSEA. In DNA, the CDR3 is TGCAGCTCCTTGTTAGGGCCAGATACGCAGTATTTT. Translation gives CSSLLGPDTQYF.

This chain uses TRBV18 with TRBJ1-4; D possibly corresponds to TRBD1 (5 bases). V dropped 1 base and J dropped 3 bases, with 6 bases sitting between them. The CDR3 length is 14 residues. Germline CDR1 is KGHSH and CDR2 is LQKENI. For the CDR3, the DNA is TGTGCCAGCTCACCACAGGGGTCTAATGAAAAACTGTTTTTT. This codes for CASSPQGSNEKLFF.

The chain joins TRBV12-3 or TRBV12-4 to TRBJ1-5; D may be TRBD1 (5 bases). The V and J ends lost 8 bases and 3 bases respectively, with 14 bases between them. CDR3 length: 14 residues. CDR3 region: CASRRGPDNQPQHF. As DNA, the CDR3 is TGTGCCAGCCGGAGGGGACCCGACAATCAGCCCCAGCATTTT.

This clonotype appeared many times. The chain recombines TRBV5-6 with TRBJ2-7; D gene ambiguous. Germline CDR1 SGHDT, CDR2 YYEEEE. The CDR3 is made up of 13 amino acids. The V end was cut by 1 base, the J end by 6 bases, with 11 bases between. CDR3 sequence reads: CASSLSPKGEQYF. CDR3 bases: TGTGCCAGCAGCTTGTCCCCGAAGGGCGAGCAGTACTTC.

The gene calls are TRBV29-1 and TRBJ2-1, with 7 bases lining up with TRBD1. Germline trimming cut 6 bases from V and 5 bases from J; bases unmatched to any gene: 10. The germline V gene encodes CDR1 SQVTM and CDR2 ANQGSEA. The CDR3 consists of 14 residues. The CDR3 DNA reads TGCAGCGTAGCCCAGACAGGGTACAACAATGAGCAGTTCTTC. Translated: CSVAQTGYNNEQFF.

This clonotype was counted between two and nine times. DNA for the CDR3: TGTGCCAGCAGCGGGTCCCCCGGGACTAGCGGCGGCACAGATACGCAGTATTTT. It translates to CASSGSPGTSGGTDTQYF. This sequence joins TRBV7-9 and TRBJ2-3, with 11 bases that match TRBD2. CDR3 length equals 18 residues. Germline trimming cut 5 bases from V and 1 base from J; bases unmatched to any gene: 11. The germline V gene encodes CDR1 SEHNR and CDR2 FQNEAQ (reference sequence).